Presented here are 23 T cell receptor beta chains from one specimen sequenced in a study of shared clonotypes between healthy human individuals. Produced via immunoSEQ multiplex PCR; TCRdb's table is partial and in-frame only. Among some 2,000,000 clones, approximately 96% were seen once, and the ten largest hold around 0.13%. Material for sequencing was naive CD4+ T cells sorted from blood. Subset in this sample: CD45RA+ positively selected. Receptor source: a man younger than 35 in good health.

The J gene is TRBJ2-7, the V gene TRBV28, with a possible D match to TRBD2 (6 bases). CDR1 and CDR2 (germline): MDHEN, SYDVKM. The CDR3 runs to 12 residues. Between the trimmed V and J ends, which lost 6 bases and 6 bases, there was a span of 12 bases. The CDR3 is CASRWGVGEQYF. The CDR3 coding sequence is TGTGCCAGCAGATGGGGGGTAGGCGAGCAGTACTTC.

The chain is built from TRBV30 and TRBJ2-7; tentative D call: TRBD1 (6 bases). The V end lost 3 bases, the J end lost 6 bases, and 12 bases lay between the germline ends. The CDR3 consists of 12 residues. Germline loops: CDR1 GTSNPN, CDR2 SVGIG (reference sequence). The CDR3 loop reads CAWSGQSCEQYF. The CDR3, as DNA: TGTGCCTGGAGCGGACAGAGCTGCGAGCAGTACTTC.

The gene calls are TRBV2 and TRBJ2-2, with TRBD1 identical over 11 bases. The CDR3 has 15 amino acids. Germline CDR1 SNHLY, CDR2 FYNNEI. Trimming removed 6 bases from V and 6 bases from J; junction bases left unmatched: 6. In nucleotides, the CDR3 is TGTGCCAGCAGCGGACAGGGGGCGAGTGCCGGGGAGCTGTTTTTT. Translating it yields CASSGQGASAGELFF. The variable domain in full, with the rest retrieved from reference TRBV2 and TRBJ2-2, is EPEVTQTPSHQVTQMGQEVILRCVPISNHLYFYWYRQILGQKVEFLVSFYNNEISEKSEIFDDQFSVERPDGSNFTLKIRSTKLEDSAMYFCASSGQGASAGELFFGEGSRLTVL.

The V gene is TRBV19, the J gene TRBJ1-5, with TRBD1 as a possible D gene (5 bases). This CDR3 comprises 14 residues. The V gene lost 3 bases and the J gene lost 4 bases, with 10 bases spanning the gap. Germline values: CDR1 LNHDA, CDR2 SQIVND (reference sequence). The CDR3 is CASSMREGNQPQHF. The CDR3 region has the DNA TGTGCCAGTAGTATGCGGGAGGGGAATCAGCCCCAGCATTTT.

The chain is built from TRBV9 and TRBJ2-7; D might be TRBD1 (6 bases). The germline V and J ends were trimmed by 3 bases and 7 bases, with 17 bases remaining between them. Germline V lookup: CDR1 SGDLS, CDR2 YYNGEE. This CDR3 is 14 amino acids long. The CDR3 protein is CASSAWTDPREQYF. The CDR3 DNA reads as TGTGCCAGCAGCGCCTGGACAGACCCTCGGGAGCAGTACTTC.

The rearrangement joins TRBV10-1 to TRBJ1-1, with 8 positions matching TRBD1. V dropped 9 bases and J dropped 5; count of bases not matched to a gene: 11. This CDR3 comprises 14 residues. Germline V gives CDR1 WNHNN, CDR2 SYGVQD (reference sequence). The CDR3 loop is CASPTGVRGTEAFF. CDR3 nucleotide sequence: TGCGCCAGTCCGACAGGGGTGAGGGGAACTGAAGCTTTCTTT.

The chain combines TRBV27 with TRBJ2-7; 7 bases align to TRBD2. Per germline, CDR1 MNHEY and CDR2 SMNVEV (reference sequence). This CDR3 comprises 15 residues. The V and J ends lost 5 bases and 7 bases, in that order; junction bases with no gene match: 14. CDR3 sequence: CASSPRGRLAQEQYF. The CDR3 nucleotides read TGTGCCAGCAGTCCTAGGGGAAGACTAGCTCAAGAGCAGTACTTC.

The chain uses TRBV5-1 and TRBJ2-3, with 9 positions matching TRBD2. V lost 4 bases and J lost 4; bases outside the gene matches: 10. The germline V gene has CDR1 SGHRS and CDR2 YFSETQ. The CDR3 length is 16 residues. CDR3 sequence: CASSTGLAKSADTQYF. The CDR3 bases are TGCGCCAGCAGCACGGGACTAGCAAAGTCAGCAGATACGCAGTATTTT.

The chain links TRBV18 to TRBJ2-7; D might be TRBD2 (6 bases). The CDR3 is 12 residues long. V lost 6 bases, J lost 6 bases, and 12 bases lay in between. Germline V gene data show CDR1 as KGHSH and CDR2 as LQKENI. DNA of the CDR3: TGTGCCAGCTCCCGGGGGACTGTCGAGCAGTACTTC. It translates to CASSRGTVEQYF.

The CDR3 spells CASSRSSGNTEAFF. The CDR3 bases are TGTGCCAGCTCACGGTCGTCAGGGAACACTGAAGCTTTCTTT. The chain is built from TRBV18 and TRBJ1-1; D is unclear. This CDR3 has 14 residues. Germline V lookup: CDR1 KGHSH, CDR2 LQKENI. Trimming took 4 bases from V and 1 from J, leaving 10 bases between them.

This chain joins TRBV5-1 and TRBJ1-1, with D maybe TRBD1 (6 bases). This CDR3 contains 16 residues. The V gene's germline CDR1 is SGHRS and CDR2 YFSETQ. V was shortened by 0 bases and J by 0 bases, with 12 bases between the two germline ends. The CDR3 sequence: CASSLGFQGMNTEAFF. The CDR3 coding sequence is TGCGCCAGCAGCTTGGGGTTCCAGGGGATGAACACTGAAGCTTTCTTT.

The chain couples TRBV20-1 to TRBJ2-7; D remains unclear. Trimming took off 6 bases at V and 5 bases at J, with 11 bases between the two ends. Germline V gives CDR1 DFQATT, CDR2 SNEGSKA (reference sequence). CDR3 length equals 11 residues. The CDR3 loop is CSADRKDEQYF. The CDR3 region has the DNA TGCAGTGCGGACCGAAAGGACGAGCAGTACTTC.

CDR3 sequence: CASSTQIPYEQYF. CDR3 in DNA: TGTGCCAGCAGTACCCAGATTCCCTACGAGCAGTACTTC. The chain is built from TRBV28 and TRBJ2-7; no clear D. The germline gives CDR1 MDHEN, CDR2 SYDVKM. This CDR3 is built from 13 residues. The germline V and J ends were trimmed by 5 bases and 2 bases, with 10 bases remaining between them. Full variable domain (outside the CDR3, taken from reference TRBV28 and TRBJ2-7): DVKVTQSSRYLVKRTGEKVFLECVQDMDHENMFWYRQDPGLGLRLIYFSYDVKMKEKGDIPEGYSVSREKKERFSLILESASTNQTSMYLCASSTQIPYEQYFGPGTRLTVT.

CDR3 sequence (DNA): TGTGCCAGCAGCCTTCAGGGCAGCTCTGGAAACACCATATATTTT. The encoded protein is CASSLQGSSGNTIYF. The chain employs TRBV7-9 and TRBJ1-3, with a weak D call TRBD1 (5 bases). CDR1 and CDR2 from the germline V gene are SEHNR and FQNEAQ (reference sequence). V was trimmed by 5 bases and J by 0 bases, leaving 11 bases between them. CDR3 size: 15 residues.

The CDR3 spells CAISENGTQYF. Written as DNA, the CDR3 is TGTGCCATCAGTGAGAATGGCACGCAGTATTTT. The chain links TRBV10-3 to TRBJ2-3, with D uncertain. CDR1 and CDR2 from the germline V gene are ENHRY and SYGVKD. The ends were cut back, 2 bases at V and 9 bases at J, with 6 bases in the middle. There are 11 residues in the CDR3.

CDR3 sequence reads: CASSSTDRDRYEQYF. The DNA for the CDR3 is TGTGCCAGCAGTTCCACGGACAGGGACCGATACGAGCAGTACTTC. The chain has TRBV6-6 and TRBJ2-7; the match to TRBD1 covers 8 bases. Germline trimming cut 4 bases from V and 4 bases from J; bases unmatched to any gene: 9. Germline CDR1 reads MNHNY; CDR2 reads SVGAGI (reference sequence). The CDR3 spans 15 residues.

V gene TRBV30 combines with J gene TRBJ1-3; D call uncertain. The CDR3 is 15 amino acids. Germline V gene data show CDR1 as GTSNPN and CDR2 as SVGIG (reference sequence). The ends were cut back, 2 bases at V and 4 bases at J, with 15 bases in the middle. This chain's CDR3 is CAWSYENTPGNTIYF. DNA of the CDR3: TGTGCCTGGAGTTATGAGAATACCCCAGGAAACACCATATATTTT.

The genes are TRBV10-3 and TRBJ1-3; D gene unclear. V was cut by 4 bases and J by 0 bases, with 4 bases left in between. This CDR3 has 13 residues. Germline V gene lookup returns CDR1 ENHRY and CDR2 SYGVKD. This chain's CDR3 is CAISVSSGNTIYF. DNA for the CDR3: TGTGCCATCAGTGTGAGCTCTGGAAACACCATATATTTT.

The V call is TRBV2, the J call TRBJ2-5; 7 nucleotides match TRBD2. Germline values: CDR1 SNHLY, CDR2 FYNNEI. This CDR3 is built from 15 residues. The ends lost 8 bases at V and 2 bases at J; junction bases unmatched: 11. The CDR3 DNA reads as TGTGCCAGCTCCCCGGCGCAGGGAGGGCAAGAGACCCAGTACTTC. It yields the protein CASSPAQGGQETQYF.

V is TRBV7-9 and J is TRBJ1-3, with D possibly matching TRBD1 (5 bases). This CDR3 comprises 15 residues. Germline CDR1 and CDR2: SEHNR and FQNEAQ (reference sequence). Trimming took off 5 bases at V and 2 bases at J, with 13 bases between the two ends. The CDR3 DNA follows: TGTGCCAGCAGCCACGGGGGGGAAGCTGGAAACACCATATATTTT. Translated: CASSHGGEAGNTIYF.

The rearrangement links TRBV2 to TRBJ1-2, with D possibly TRBD1 on 5 matching bases. Trimming removed 8 bases from V and 8 bases from J, with 18 bases in between. The CDR3 is 13 residues long. CDR1 SNHLY and CDR2 FYNNEI come from the germline V gene. The CDR3 loop reads CASSMSGGEGYTF. Written as DNA, the CDR3 is TGTGCCAGCTCGATGAGCGGGGGGGAAGGCTACACCTTC.

This rearrangement joins TRBV28 to TRBJ1-6; weak D call: TRBD1 (6 bases). Germline CDR1 and CDR2: MDHEN and SYDVKM. The CDR3 covers 16 residues. Trimming shortened V by 3 bases and J by 7 bases, and 16 bases separated the two germline ends. The chain's CDR3 is CASSLRTVTDNSPLHF. The CDR3 nucleotides read TGTGCCAGCAGTTTGAGGACAGTGACGGACAATTCACCCCTCCACTTT.

The J gene is TRBJ1-4, the V gene TRBV30, with TRBD1 matching 9 bases. The CDR3 runs to 18 residues. Trimming at V came to 2 bases and at J to 0 bases, leaving 10 bases not matched to a gene. The germline V gene has CDR1 GTSNPN and CDR2 SVGIG (reference sequence). In nucleotides, the CDR3 is TGTGCCTGGAGTACACGGACAGGGGAGATTGCAACTAATGAAAAACTGTTTTTT. Residues: CAWSTRTGEIATNEKLFF.